This TCR beta chain was obtained from a study of cytomegalovirus exposure and HLA in healthy donors. The PCR had 60 Vbeta and 13 Jbeta primers. Sequencing used immunoSEQ multiplex PCR; TCRdb keeps in-frame clones, though not all of them. The data contain about 130,000 clones, approximately 69% of them singletons. The CDR3 contains 14 residues. Germline CDR1 reads MNHNY; CDR2 reads SVGAGI (reference sequence). The ends were cut back, 0 bases at V and 1 base at J, with 6 bases in the middle. This sequence was found in a man aged 35 to 55 in good health and CMV-seropositive. V is TRBV6-6 and J is TRBJ2-5; D is possibly TRBD2 (6 bases). The sample comprised PBMCs. The CDR3 nucleotides read TGTGCCAGCAGTTACTCGGGACTCCAAGAGACCCAGTACTTC. Encoded protein: CASSYSGLQETQYF.